Listed below are T cell receptor beta chains from one sample, sequenced in a study of T cells in Graves' hyperthyroidism and ophthalmopathy. Via MiXCR, TCRdb re-called the multiplex PCR reads, giving one row per CDR3 protein. The sample includes about 460,000 distinct CDR3 sequences, around a fifth seen only once; the top ten take approximately 49%. Material for sequencing was blood. The receptors here all came from an older woman with Graves' ophthalmopathy. CDR3s leave out the opening cysteine and the closing phenylalanine or tryptophan.

V	J	length	CDR3
TRBV18	TRBJ2-7	10	ASSLATYEQY
TRBV7-6	TRBJ2-1	10	ASSLRVDEQF
TRBV20-1	TRBJ2-1	12	SARSGRADNEQF
TRBV5-1	TRBJ2-3	12	ASSLGGSTDTQY
TRBV6-1	TRBJ2-1	10	ASSILGNEQF
TRBV3-1	TRBJ1-3	13	ASSHLGIAGNTIY
TRBV6-2/TRBV6-3	TRBJ2-7	11	ASRTGTVYEQY
TRBV18	TRBJ2-2	15	ASSPLIVSWNTGELF
TRBV29-1	TRBJ2-7	12	SVESEGESYEQY
TRBV19	TRBJ1-1	11	ASTHRVGTEAF
TRBV4-3	TRBJ2-1	12	ASSQDPRGQRQF
TRBV5-1	TRBJ2-5	11	ASSYQGQETQY
TRBV30	TRBJ2-3	11	AWTNQPTDTQY
TRBV28	TRBJ2-3	9	ASSQKNTQY
TRBV28	TRBJ1-2	11	ASRLPGNYGYT
TRBV28	TRBJ2-1	12	ASSFTPVINEQF
TRBV6-2/TRBV6-3	TRBJ2-1	12	ASSYSGLINEQF
TRBV7-7	TRBJ2-7	11	ASRPVLQNEQY
TRBV10-2	TRBJ2-5	13	ASSENRGRQETQY
TRBV4-2	TRBJ2-6	17	ASSRRNSGHGSGANVLT
TRBV12-3/TRBV12-4	TRBJ1-4	12	ASSLGGREEKLF
TRBV3-1	TRBJ2-1	14	ASSQEDIALGGEQF
TRBV7-8	TRBJ1-2	16	ASSSPDRGLSKLYGYT
TRBV18	TRBJ2-3	15	ASSPEIPRIATDTQY
TRBV12-5	TRBJ2-7	14	ASGSLPGLAPYEQY
TRBV19	TRBJ2-3	18	ASSRKVAGGSSTRTDTQY
TRBV7-2	TRBJ2-5	11	ASNPGQQETQY
TRBV5-5	TRBJ2-3	15	ASSWSGIGSGTDTQY
TRBV7-9	TRBJ1-4	13	ASSDPGTPDEKLF
TRBV7-3	TRBJ2-1	11	ASSPAGGYEQF
TRBV19	TRBJ1-1	12	ASTKRSHLTEAF
TRBV3-1	TRBJ1-2	12	ASSPGIGDYGYT
TRBV5-6	TRBJ2-4	13	ASAGQLLAKNIQY
TRBV12-3/TRBV12-4	TRBJ2-5	13	ASSSVGTAQETQY
TRBV6-1	TRBJ2-5	11	ASSKGSQETQY
TRBV19	TRBJ1-4	12	ASSIGQGREKLF
TRBV6-4	TRBJ1-1	13	ASSVDGQGNTEAF
TRBV29-1	TRBJ2-1	9	SAAGVNEQF
TRBV7-3	TRBJ2-2	13	ASSSTGINTGELF
TRBV3-1	TRBJ2-3	14	ASSQRWSGRTDTQY
TRBV20-1	TRBJ2-1	13	SAKEGTGNFNEQF
TRBV7-9	TRBJ2-5	11	ASTLAGQETQC
TRBV14	TRBJ2-1	16	ASSHRGAGGRIYNEQF
TRBV6-1	TRBJ2-7	13	TSSQYRGQTYEQY
TRBV6-1	TRBJ1-1	11	ASTQPPGAEAF
TRBV20-1	TRBJ1-1	10	SARRVNTEAF
TRBV30	TRBJ2-7	12	AWKDVHSSYEQY
TRBV25-1	TRBJ2-5	10	ASSESGGAMY
TRBV7-6	TRBJ2-2	11	ASSLTAPGELF
TRBV2	TRBJ2-2	13	ASSSSSWGAGELF
TRBV29-1	TRBJ2-1	17	SGGEGLAGGFAPYNEQF